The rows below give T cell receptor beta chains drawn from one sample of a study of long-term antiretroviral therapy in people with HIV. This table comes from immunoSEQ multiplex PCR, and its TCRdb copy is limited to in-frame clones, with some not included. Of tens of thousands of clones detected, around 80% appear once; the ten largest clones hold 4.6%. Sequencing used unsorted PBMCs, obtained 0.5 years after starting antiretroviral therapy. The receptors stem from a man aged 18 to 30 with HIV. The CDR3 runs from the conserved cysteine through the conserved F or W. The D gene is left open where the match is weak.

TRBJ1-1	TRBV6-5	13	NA	CASSYYKNTEAFF
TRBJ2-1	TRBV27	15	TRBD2	CASSPRTSGGNEQFF
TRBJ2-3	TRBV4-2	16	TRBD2	CASSQGGLRVPDTQYF
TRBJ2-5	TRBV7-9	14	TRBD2	CASRDPGRGETQYF
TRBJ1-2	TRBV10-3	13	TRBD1	CAISEDRAHGYTF
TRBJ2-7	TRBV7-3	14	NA	CASSLGAAHNEQYF
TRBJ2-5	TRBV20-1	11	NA	CSALKKETQYF
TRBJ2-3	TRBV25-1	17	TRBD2	CASSASGGTPVGDTQYF
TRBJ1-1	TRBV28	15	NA	CASSLFYGGRTEAFF
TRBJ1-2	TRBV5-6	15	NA	CASSLVSGGPDGYTF
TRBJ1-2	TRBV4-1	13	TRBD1	CASGLRTGDGYTF
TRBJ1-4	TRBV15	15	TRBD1	CATTTYRDRAEKLFF
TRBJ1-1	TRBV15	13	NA	CATSIRAPTEAFF
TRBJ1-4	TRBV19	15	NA	CASSIGFSTNEKLFF
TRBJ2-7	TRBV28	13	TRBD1	CASSLTGGDEQYF
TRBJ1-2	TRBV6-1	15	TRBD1	CASSPKAGGGYGYTF
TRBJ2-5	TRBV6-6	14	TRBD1	CASTGDRNQETQYF
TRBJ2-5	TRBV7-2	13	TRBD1	CASSTGGEETQYF
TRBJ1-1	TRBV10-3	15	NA	CAISELRPQNTEAFF
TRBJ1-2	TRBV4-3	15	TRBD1	CASSQVRTGRYGYTF
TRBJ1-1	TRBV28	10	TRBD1	CASRDREAFF
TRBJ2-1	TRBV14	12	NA	CASSQDRNEQFF
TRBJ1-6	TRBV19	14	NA	CASSLAQGNSPLHF
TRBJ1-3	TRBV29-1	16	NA	CSVEDWNRADGNTIYF
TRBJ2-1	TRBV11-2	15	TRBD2	CASSYPPSGSNEQFF
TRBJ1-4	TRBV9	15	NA	CASSPEGRTNEKLFF
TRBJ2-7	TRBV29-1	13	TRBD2	CSVDGGGAREQYF
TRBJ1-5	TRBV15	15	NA	CATSVGGLGDQPQHF
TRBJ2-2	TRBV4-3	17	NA	CASSQEHIGLNTGELFF
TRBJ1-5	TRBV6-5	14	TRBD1	CASSLQTGSQPQHF
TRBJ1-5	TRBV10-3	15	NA	CAISAADISNQPQHF
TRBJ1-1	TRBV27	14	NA	CASSFNSMNTEAFF
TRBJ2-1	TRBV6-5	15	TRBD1	CASSLQGSSYNEQFF